Described below is a single T cell receptor beta chain sequence and its context. What antigen it recognizes has not been identified. No per-base quality is available; no much larger clone lies one base away. Libraries came from RT-PCR. For sequencing, a NextSeq 550 was employed. TCRdb handled the public reads itself, with Q25 trimming in fastp and clone calling in MiXCR, and kept productive beta chains. Rows with a matching CDR3 protein are joined into one entry that keeps the most common DNA and genes. The sample has 410,000 or so distinct CDR3 sequences on record, about a sixth of them singletons. The ten biggest clones cover 6% to 8% of the sample. V is trimmed back by 0 bases and J by 3 bases, and the junction contains 7 bases that no gene match accounts for. The CDR3 goes from the cysteine to the phenylalanine over 16 residues. This entry keeps only the CDR3 DNA: 48 bases, framed from base 1. CDR1 DFQATT and CDR2 SNEGSKA are derived from the germline V gene (reference sequence).

The data were obtained in a study of patients and donors after allogeneic stem cell transplantation (dated by TCRdb to 2019 to 2021). The TCR sequence derives from a human donor who was either an allogeneic HSCT recipient or a stem cell or donor lymphocyte infusion donor (not recorded which). It is not recorded whose cells these are; they may come from a transplant donor. Specimen: blood, either unsorted or a sorted T cell fraction (not recorded which). The sequence joins TRBV20-1 to TRBJ2-1, with 8 central nucleotides matching TRBD2. The CDR3 region: CSARDRVAGIYNEQFF. The DNA reads TGCAGTGCTAGAGATCGGGTAGCGGGGATCTACAATGAGCAGTTCTTC.